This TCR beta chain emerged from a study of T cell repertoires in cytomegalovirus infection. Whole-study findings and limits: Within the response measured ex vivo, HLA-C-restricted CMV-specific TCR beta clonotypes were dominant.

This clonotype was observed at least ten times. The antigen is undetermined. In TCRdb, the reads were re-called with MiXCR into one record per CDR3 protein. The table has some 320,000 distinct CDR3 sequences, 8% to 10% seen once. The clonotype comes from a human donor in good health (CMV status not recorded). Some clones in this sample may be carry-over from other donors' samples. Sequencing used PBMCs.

The CDR3 here is CASSLRTSGGSSTDTQYF. CDR3 DNA: TGTGCCAGCAGCCTGCGGACTAGCGGGGGATCTAGCACAGATACGCAGTATTTT. V usage is TRBV7-8 and J usage is TRBJ2-3; TRBD2 matches at 13 bases. J was trimmed by 0 bases and V by 5 bases; bases with no gene match: 8. Per the germline V gene, CDR1 is SGHVS and CDR2 is FQNEAQ. The CDR3 is 18 residues long.